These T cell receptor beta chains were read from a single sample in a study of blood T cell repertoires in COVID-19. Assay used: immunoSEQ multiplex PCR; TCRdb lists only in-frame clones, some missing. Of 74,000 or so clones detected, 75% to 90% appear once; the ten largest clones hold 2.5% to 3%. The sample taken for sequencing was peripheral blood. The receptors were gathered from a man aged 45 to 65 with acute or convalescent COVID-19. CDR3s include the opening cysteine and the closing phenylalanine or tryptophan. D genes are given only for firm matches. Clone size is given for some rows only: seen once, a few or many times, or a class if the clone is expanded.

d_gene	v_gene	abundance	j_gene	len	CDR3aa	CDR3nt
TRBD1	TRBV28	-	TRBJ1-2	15	CASSFSQNRGGGYTF	TGTGCCAGCAGTTTCTCCCAAAACAGGGGGGGAGGCTACACCTTC
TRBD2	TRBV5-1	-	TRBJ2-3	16	CASSLGTSTSTDTQYF	TGCGCCAGCAGCTTGGGGACTAGCACTAGCACAGATACGCAGTATTTT
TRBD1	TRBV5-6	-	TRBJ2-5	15	CASSSGGAGQETQYF	TGTGCCAGCAGCTCAGGGGGAGCAGGACAAGAGACCCAGTACTTC
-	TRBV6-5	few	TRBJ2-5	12	CASVSDSQTQYF	TGTGCCAGCGTCTCGGACAGTCAGACCCAGTACTTC
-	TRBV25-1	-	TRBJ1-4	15	CASSEYTGSNEKLFF	TGTGCCAGCAGTGAATATACAGGCTCTAATGAAAAACTGTTTTTT
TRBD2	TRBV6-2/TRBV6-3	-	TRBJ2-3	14	CASSPSGSTDTQYF	TGTGCCAGCAGCCCTAGCGGTAGCACAGATACGCAGTATTTT
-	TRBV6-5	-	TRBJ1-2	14	CASSYQGGSNGYTF	TGTGCCAGCAGTTATCAGGGTGGAAGTAATGGCTACACCTTC
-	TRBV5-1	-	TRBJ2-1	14	CASSVIPQRDEQFF	TGCGCCAGCAGCGTAATCCCCCAGCGGGATGAGCAGTTCTTC
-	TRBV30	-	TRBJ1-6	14	CAWSTGGHNSPLHF	TGTGCCTGGAGTACCGGGGGGCATAATTCACCCCTCCACTTT
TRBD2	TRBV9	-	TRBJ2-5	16	CASSVEPGLGPETQYF	TGTGCCAGCAGCGTAGAGCCGGGACTAGGCCCCGAGACCCAGTACTTC
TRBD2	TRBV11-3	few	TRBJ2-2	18	CASSFTSGRTTNTGELFF	TGTGCCAGCAGCTTCACTAGCGGGAGGACCACGAACACCGGGGAGCTGTTTTTT
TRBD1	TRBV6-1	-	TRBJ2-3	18	CASSAPRGRDRDTDTQYF	TGTGCCAGCAGTGCCCCTCGGGGGCGGGACAGGGATACAGATACGCAGTATTTT
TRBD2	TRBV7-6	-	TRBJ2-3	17	CASSLELAGVVTDTQYF	TGTGCCAGCAGCTTAGAGTTAGCGGGAGTGGTGACGGATACGCAGTATTTT
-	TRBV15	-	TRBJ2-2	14	CATSRDLVTGELFF	TGTGCCACCAGCAGAGATCTAGTCACCGGGGAGCTGTTTTTT
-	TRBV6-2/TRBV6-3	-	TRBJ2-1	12	CASSYRGNEQFF	TGTGCCAGCAGTTACAGGGGCAATGAGCAGTTCTTC
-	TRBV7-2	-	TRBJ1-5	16	CASSLGVWGRRQPQHF	TGTGCCAGCAGCTTAGGGGTGTGGGGGCGCCGACAGCCCCAGCATTTT
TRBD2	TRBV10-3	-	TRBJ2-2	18	CAISEPGLAGVGTGELFF	TGTGCCATCAGTGAGCCGGGACTAGCGGGAGTAGGGACCGGGGAGCTGTTTTTT
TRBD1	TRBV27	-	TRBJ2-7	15	CASSLLPGQGDEQYF	TGTGCCAGCAGTTTACTCCCGGGACAGGGGGATGAGCAGTACTTC
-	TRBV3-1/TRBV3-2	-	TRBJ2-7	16	CASSQGRSGLRGEQYF	TGTGCCAGCAGCCAAGGTCGAAGTGGGCTCCGGGGAGAGCAGTACTTC
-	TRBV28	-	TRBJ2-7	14	CASSSQGPPYEQYF	TGTGCCAGCAGTTCCCAGGGTCCCCCGTACGAGCAGTACTTC
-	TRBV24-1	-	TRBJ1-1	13	CATSDSSRTEAFF	TGTGCCACCAGTGACTCCTCCCGCACTGAAGCTTTCTTT
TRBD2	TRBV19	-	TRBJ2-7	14	CASSIGGRAGEQYF	TGTGCCAGTAGTATAGGAGGGAGGGCCGGAGAGCAGTACTTC
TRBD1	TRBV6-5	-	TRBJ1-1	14	CASSSDRGSTEAFF	TGTGCCAGCAGCTCTGACAGGGGTAGCACTGAAGCTTTCTTT
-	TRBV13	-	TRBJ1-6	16	CASSLGLRSYNSPLHF	TGTGCCAGCAGCTTGGGCCTACGCTCCTATAATTCACCCCTCCACTTT
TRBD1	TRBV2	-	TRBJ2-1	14	CASTKGQGGNEQFF	TGTGCCAGCACTAAGGGACAGGGGGGCAATGAGCAGTTCTTC
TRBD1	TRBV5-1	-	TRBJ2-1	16	CASSLGDSFSYNEQFF	TGCGCCAGCAGCTTAGGGGACAGCTTCTCCTACAATGAGCAGTTCTTC
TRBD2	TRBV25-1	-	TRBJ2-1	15	CASSPGGVSLNEQFF	TGTGCCAGCAGTCCGGGGGGGGTTTCCCTCAATGAGCAGTTCTTC
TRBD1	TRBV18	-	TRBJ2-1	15	CASSPWDRVYNEQFF	TGTGCCAGCTCACCTTGGGACAGGGTCTACAATGAGCAGTTCTTC
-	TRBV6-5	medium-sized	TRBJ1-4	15	CASSYEGATNEKLFF	TGTGCCAGCAGTTACGAGGGCGCAACTAATGAAAAACTGTTTTTT
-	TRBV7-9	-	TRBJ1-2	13	CASRSGRGNGYTF	TGTGCCAGCAGATCGGGCAGGGGCAATGGCTACACCTTC
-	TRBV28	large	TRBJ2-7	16	CASSRLPGTGTYEQYF	TGTGCCAGCAGCAGACTTCCCGGGACTGGAACCTACGAGCAGTACTTC
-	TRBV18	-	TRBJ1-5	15	CASSPYQGEDQPQHF	TGTGCCAGCTCACCATATCAGGGTGAGGACCAGCCCCAGCATTTT
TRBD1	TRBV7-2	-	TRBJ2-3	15	CASSPGQGRTDTQYF	TGTGCCAGCAGCCCAGGACAGGGCCGGACGGATACGCAGTATTTT
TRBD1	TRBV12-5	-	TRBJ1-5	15	CASGRGQGANQPQHF	TGTGCTAGTGGCAGAGGGCAGGGGGCAAATCAGCCCCAGCATTTT
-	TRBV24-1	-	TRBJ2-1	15	CATSDSGLSSNEQFF	TGTGCCACCAGTGATTCGGGACTCTCTTCCAATGAGCAGTTCTTC